Here is one TCR beta chain with its context. It was with random hexamers that 0.5 to 1 ug RNA was reverse transcribed. Amplification of TCR beta CDR3 used immunoSEQ multiplex PCR across 54 Vbeta and 13 Jbeta. TCRdb analysed the immunoSEQ multiplex PCR reads with MiXCR anew, one entry per CDR3 protein. The sample lists 150,000 to 200,000 distinct CDR3 sequences, approximately 93% occurring once. These data originate in a study of CD8 T cells in Susac syndrome. V lost 7 bases, J lost 6 bases, and 13 bases lay in between. The CDR3 loop spans 13 amino acids. This chain links TRBV12-3 or TRBV12-4 with TRBJ1-5; D gene ambiguous. The sequencing sample was made of CD4+ T cells from PBMCs. This TCR was recovered from a human donor with multiple sclerosis. Written as DNA, the CDR3 is TGTGCCAGCACTCCGGACGGTCTTCAGCCCCAGCATTTT. Translating it yields CASTPDGLQPQHF.